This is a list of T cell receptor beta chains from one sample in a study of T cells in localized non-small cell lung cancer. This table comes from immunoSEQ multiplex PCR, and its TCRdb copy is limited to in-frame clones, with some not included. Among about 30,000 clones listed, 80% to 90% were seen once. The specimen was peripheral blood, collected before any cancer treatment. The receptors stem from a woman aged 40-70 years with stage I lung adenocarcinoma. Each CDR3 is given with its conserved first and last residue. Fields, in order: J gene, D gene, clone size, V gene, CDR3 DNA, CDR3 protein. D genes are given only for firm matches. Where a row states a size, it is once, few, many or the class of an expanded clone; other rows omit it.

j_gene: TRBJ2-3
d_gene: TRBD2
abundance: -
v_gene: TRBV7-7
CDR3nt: TGTGCTAGCAGCCCGAGGACTAGCGGGGGGGCAACAGATACGCAGTATTTT
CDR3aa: CASSPRTSGGATDTQYF

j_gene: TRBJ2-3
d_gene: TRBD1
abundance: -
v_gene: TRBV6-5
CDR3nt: TGTGCCAGCAGTAAGGGGACAGGCCGCACAGATACGCAGTATTTT
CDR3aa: CASSKGTGRTDTQYF

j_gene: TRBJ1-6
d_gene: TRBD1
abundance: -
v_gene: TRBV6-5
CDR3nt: TGTGCCAGCAGTTACCTCGGACAGGGTAATTCACCCCTCCACTTT
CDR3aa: CASSYLGQGNSPLHF

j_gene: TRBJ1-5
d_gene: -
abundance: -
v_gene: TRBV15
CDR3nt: TGTGCCACCAGCAGGACAGCGTATCAGCCCCAGCATTTT
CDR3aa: CATSRTAYQPQHF

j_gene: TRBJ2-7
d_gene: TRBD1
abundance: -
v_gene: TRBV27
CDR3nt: TGTGCCAGCAGCACGGGACAGCACTCCTACGAGCAGTACTTC
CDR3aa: CASSTGQHSYEQYF

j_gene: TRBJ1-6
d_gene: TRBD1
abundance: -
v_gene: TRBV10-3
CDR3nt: TGTGCCATCAGTCTAGGGACAGGGGAAGCCTATAATTCACCCCTCCACTTT
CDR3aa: CAISLGTGEAYNSPLHF

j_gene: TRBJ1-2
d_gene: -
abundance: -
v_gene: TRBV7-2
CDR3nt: TGTGCCAGCACCTTCATGGGTGGCTATGGCTACACCTTC
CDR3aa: CASTFMGGYGYTF

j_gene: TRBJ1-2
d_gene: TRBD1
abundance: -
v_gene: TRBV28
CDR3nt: TGTGCCAGCAGACATCGGGGACAGATCTATGGCTACACCTTC
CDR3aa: CASRHRGQIYGYTF

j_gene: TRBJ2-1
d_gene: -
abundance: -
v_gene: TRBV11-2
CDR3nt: TGTGCCAGCAGTTTTAGCGGCAATGAGCAGTTCTTC
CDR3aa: CASSFSGNEQFF

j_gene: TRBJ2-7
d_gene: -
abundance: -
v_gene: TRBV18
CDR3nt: TGTGCCAGCTCACCGGACAGAAACCCCCTCTACGAGCAGTACTTC
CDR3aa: CASSPDRNPLYEQYF

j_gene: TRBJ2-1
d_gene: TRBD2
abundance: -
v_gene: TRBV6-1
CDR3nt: TGTGCCAGCCTCCCGGGACTAGAGACCAATGAGCAGTTCTTC
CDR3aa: CASLPGLETNEQFF

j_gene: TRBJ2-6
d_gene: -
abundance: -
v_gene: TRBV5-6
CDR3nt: TGTGCCAGCAGCTTGTTAGGGATAGGCTCTGGGGCCAACGTCCTGACTTTC
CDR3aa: CASSLLGIGSGANVLTF

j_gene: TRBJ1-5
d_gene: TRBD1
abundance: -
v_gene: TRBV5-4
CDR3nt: TGTGCCAGCAGCGGATTACAGGGGGTTGGACAGCCCCAGCATTTT
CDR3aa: CASSGLQGVGQPQHF

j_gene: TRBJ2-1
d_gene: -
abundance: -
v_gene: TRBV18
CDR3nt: TGTGCCAGCTCACCCGACAGTAACAATGAGCAGTTCTTC
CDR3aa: CASSPDSNNEQFF

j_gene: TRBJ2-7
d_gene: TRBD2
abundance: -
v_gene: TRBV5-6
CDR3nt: TGTGCCAGCAGCTCTGACGGGGGGAGGGCCGACTACGAGCAGTACTTC
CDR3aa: CASSSDGGRADYEQYF

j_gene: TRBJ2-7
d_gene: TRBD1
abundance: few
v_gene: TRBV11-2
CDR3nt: TGTGCCAGCAGCTTAGATATGACAGGGGGCATCTACGAGCAGTACTTC
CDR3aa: CASSLDMTGGIYEQYF

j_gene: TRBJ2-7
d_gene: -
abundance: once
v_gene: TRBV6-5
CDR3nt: TGTGCCAGCAGTACCAGGGCGTACGAGCAGTACTTC
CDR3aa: CASSTRAYEQYF

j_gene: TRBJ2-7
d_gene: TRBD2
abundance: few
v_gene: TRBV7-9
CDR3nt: TGTGCCAGCAGCCTGGGAGCGGGGGGCACCATCTCCTACGAGCAGTACTTC
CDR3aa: CASSLGAGGTISYEQYF

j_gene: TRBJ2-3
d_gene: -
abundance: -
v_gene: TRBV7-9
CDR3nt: TGTGCCAGCAGGGAAAAGACTGGCTTAGATACGCAGTATTTT
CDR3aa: CASREKTGLDTQYF

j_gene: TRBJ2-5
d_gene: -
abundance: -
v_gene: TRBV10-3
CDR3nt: TGTGCAACCGGGGATCAAGAGACCCAGTACTTC
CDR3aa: CATGDQETQYF

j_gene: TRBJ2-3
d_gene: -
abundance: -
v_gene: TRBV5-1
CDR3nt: TGCGCCAGCAGGCGGACAAGCACAGATACGCAGTATTTT
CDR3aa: CASRRTSTDTQYF

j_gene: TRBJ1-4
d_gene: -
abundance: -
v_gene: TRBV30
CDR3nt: TGTGCCTGGAGTTTGGAACAGCAAGGTTTT
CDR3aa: CAWSLEQQGF

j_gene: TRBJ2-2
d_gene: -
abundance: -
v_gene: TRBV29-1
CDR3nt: TGCAGCGTTGTTGGAACTGCGAACACCGGGGAGCTGTTTTTT
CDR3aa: CSVVGTANTGELFF

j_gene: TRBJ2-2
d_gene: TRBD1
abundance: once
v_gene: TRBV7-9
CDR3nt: TGTGCCAGCGGGGGACAGGGGGGAACCGGGGAGCTGTTTTTT
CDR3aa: CASGGQGGTGELFF

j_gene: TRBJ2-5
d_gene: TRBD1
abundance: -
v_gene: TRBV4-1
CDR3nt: TGCGCCAGCAGCGAGGGACAGGGGGCCCAAGAGACCCAGTACTTC
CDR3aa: CASSEGQGAQETQYF

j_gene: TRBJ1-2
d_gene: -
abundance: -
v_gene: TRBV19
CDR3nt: TGTGCCAGTAGTAGCCAGGGAAATCGTAACTATGGCTACACCTTC
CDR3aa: CASSSQGNRNYGYTF

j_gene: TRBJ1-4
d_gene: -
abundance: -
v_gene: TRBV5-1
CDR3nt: TGCGCCAGCGGCCAGGGAACAACTAATGAAAAACTGTTTTTT
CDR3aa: CASGQGTTNEKLFF

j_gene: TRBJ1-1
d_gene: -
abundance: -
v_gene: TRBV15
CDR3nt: TGTGCCACCAGCAGTGGGGTAGGCACTGAAGCTTTCTTT
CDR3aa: CATSSGVGTEAFF

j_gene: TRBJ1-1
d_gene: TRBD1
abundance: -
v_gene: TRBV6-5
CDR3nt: TGTGCCAGCAGACGGACAGGGGCAAACACTGAAGCTTTCTTT
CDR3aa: CASRRTGANTEAFF

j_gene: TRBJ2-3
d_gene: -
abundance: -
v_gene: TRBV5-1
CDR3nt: TGCGCCAGCAGCTCGGGCTGGTCGGGGGGCGTGACAGATACGCAGTATTTT
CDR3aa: CASSSGWSGGVTDTQYF

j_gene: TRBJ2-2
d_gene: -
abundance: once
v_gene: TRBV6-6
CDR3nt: TGTGCCAGCAGTCGCGGTATGAACACCGGGGAGCTGTTTTTT
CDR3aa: CASSRGMNTGELFF

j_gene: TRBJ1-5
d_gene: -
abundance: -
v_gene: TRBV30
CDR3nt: TGTGCCTGGAGTGGGGGCAGAGGTCATCAGCCCCAGCATTTT
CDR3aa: CAWSGGRGHQPQHF

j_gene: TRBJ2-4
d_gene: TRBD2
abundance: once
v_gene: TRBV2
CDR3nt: TGTGCCAGCAGTGGGGGGGGTAATGTCAAAAACATTCAGTACTTC
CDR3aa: CASSGGGNVKNIQYF

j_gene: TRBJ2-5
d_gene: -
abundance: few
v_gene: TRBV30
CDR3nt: TGTGCCTTTAACGGGGCGGGCCCCGGAAAGACCCAGTACTTC
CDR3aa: CAFNGAGPGKTQYF

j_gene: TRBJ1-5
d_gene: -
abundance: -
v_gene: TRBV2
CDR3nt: TGTGCCAGCATGGCAGGGGAGGTTGGCAATCAGCCCCAGCATTTT
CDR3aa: CASMAGEVGNQPQHF

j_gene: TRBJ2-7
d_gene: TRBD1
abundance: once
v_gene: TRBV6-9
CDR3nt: TGTGCCAGCAGTCTGTTTCCAAAGGGGGCTGACGACGAGCAGTACTTC
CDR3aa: CASSLFPKGADDEQYF

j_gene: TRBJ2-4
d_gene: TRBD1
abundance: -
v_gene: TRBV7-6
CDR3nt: TGTGCCAGCAGCTCAAGGACAGGGTGGGCCAAAAACATTCAGTACTTC
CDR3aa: CASSSRTGWAKNIQYF

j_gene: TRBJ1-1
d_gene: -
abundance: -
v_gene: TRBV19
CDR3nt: TGTGCCAGTAGTAGACGTCGGAACACTGAAGCTTTCTTT
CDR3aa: CASSRRRNTEAFF

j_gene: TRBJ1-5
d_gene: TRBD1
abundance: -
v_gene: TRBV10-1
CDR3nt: TGCGCCAGCCCGACAGGGCTGGGATATAGCAATCAGCCCCAGCATTTT
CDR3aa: CASPTGLGYSNQPQHF

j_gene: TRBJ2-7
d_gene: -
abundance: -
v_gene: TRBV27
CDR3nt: TGTGCCAGCAGTCCAGGGTTCTCCTACGAGCAGTACTTC
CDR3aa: CASSPGFSYEQYF

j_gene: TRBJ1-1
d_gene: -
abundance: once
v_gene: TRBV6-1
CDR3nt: TGTGCCAGCAGTGAAGCGCTTCGCTGGGACGGTAACACTGAAGCTTTCTTT
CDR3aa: CASSEALRWDGNTEAFF

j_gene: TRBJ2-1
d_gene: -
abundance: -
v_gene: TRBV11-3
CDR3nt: TGTGCCAGCAGCTTCAGGGGGGAAAATGAGCAGTTCTTC
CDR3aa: CASSFRGENEQFF

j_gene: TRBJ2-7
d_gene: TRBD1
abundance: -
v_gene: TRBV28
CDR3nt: TGTGCCAGCAGTCTAGACTACAGGGGCCACGAGCAGTACTTC
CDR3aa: CASSLDYRGHEQYF

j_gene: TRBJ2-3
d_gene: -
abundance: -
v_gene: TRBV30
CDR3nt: TGTGCCTGGATGATGGCTCACTTGTCGACAGATACGCAGTATTTT
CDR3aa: CAWMMAHLSTDTQYF

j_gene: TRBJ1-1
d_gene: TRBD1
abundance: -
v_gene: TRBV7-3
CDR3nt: TGTGCCAGCAGCTTCCCGCCGACAGGGGGCGAGGACACTGAAGCTTTCTTT
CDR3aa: CASSFPPTGGEDTEAFF

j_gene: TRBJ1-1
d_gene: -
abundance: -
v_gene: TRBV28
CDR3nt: TGTGCCAGCAGTTTGCCCACGAGGGGGACCCGCAAAGCTTTCTTT
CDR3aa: CASSLPTRGTRKAFF

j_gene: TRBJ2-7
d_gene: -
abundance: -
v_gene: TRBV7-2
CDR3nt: TGTGCCAGCAGCTTTAATTTGAGTCCACAGGGTACTCAGCAGTACTTC
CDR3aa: CASSFNLSPQGTQQYF

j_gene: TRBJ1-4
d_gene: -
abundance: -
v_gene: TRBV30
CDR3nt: TGTGCCTGGAGGAGGGGGGACGTCGGTGAAAAACTGTTTTTT
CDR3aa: CAWRRGDVGEKLFF

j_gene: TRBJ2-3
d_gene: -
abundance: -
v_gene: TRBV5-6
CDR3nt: TGTGCCAGCAGCTTGGCAGCCAGTCCCTACGATACGCAGTATTTT
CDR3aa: CASSLAASPYDTQYF

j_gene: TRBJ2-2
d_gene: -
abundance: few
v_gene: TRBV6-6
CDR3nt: TGTGCCAGCAGTTCGGGAATCGGGGAGCTGTTTTTT
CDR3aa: CASSSGIGELFF

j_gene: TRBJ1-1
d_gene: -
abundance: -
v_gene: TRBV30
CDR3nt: TGTGCCTGGAGTCGAGGGGGGACTGAAGCTTTCTTT
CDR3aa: CAWSRGGTEAFF

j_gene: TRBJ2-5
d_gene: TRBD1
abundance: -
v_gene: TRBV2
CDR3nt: TGTGCCAGCACTTCGACAGGGGGTAGGGGAGAGACCCAGTACTTC
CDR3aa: CASTSTGGRGETQYF

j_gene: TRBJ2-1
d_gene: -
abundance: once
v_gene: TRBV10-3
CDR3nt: TGTGCCATCAGCCCCGACAGTATGGTTAGTGAGCAGTTCTTC
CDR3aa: CAISPDSMVSEQFF